One sample yielded the 23 T cell receptor beta chains listed below, sequenced in a study of identical twins. Using its own MiXCR run on the 5' RACE reads, TCRdb lists one record per CDR3 protein. Here the sample spans around 280,000 distinct CDR3 sequences, roughly 8.6% being singletons. These data were likewise used in another study, on yellow fever vaccine responses in identical twins.

The specimen sequenced was memory (CD45RO+) T cells sorted from blood. The receptors were sampled from a woman aged 18-30 years in good health.

This clonotype showed up just a few times. The chain uses TRBV9 and TRBJ2-5; tentatively, D is TRBD1 (6 bases). Germline assignment: CDR1 SGDLS and CDR2 YYNGEE. Trimming removed 0 bases from V and 3 bases from J, with 12 bases in between. The CDR3 has 15 amino acids. The CDR3 sequence: CASSVGGQTKETQYF. As DNA, the CDR3 is TGTGCCAGCAGCGTAGGTGGACAGACTAAAGAGACCCAGTACTTC.

In its sample, this clonotype was seen many times. The chain uses TRBV4-2 and TRBJ2-3, with D perhaps TRBD2 (6 bases). The V and J ends lost 1 base and 3 bases respectively, with 14 bases between them. The CDR3 consists of 16 residues. Germline loops: CDR1 LGHNA, CDR2 YNFKEQ. CDR3 region: CASSQASRERTDTQYF. CDR3 coding DNA: TGTGCCAGCAGCCAAGCGAGTCGGGAGAGAACAGATACGCAGTATTTT.

This clonotype was seen many times. The V and J genes are TRBV6-2 or TRBV6-3 and TRBJ2-7; D call uncertain. The V gene's germline CDR1 is MNHEY and CDR2 SVGEGT. V dropped 4 bases and J dropped 1 base, with 14 bases sitting between them. This CDR3 contains 15 residues. CDR3 bases: TGTGCCAGCAGTTCCGCCCAGGACGGGTCCTACGAGCAGTACTTC. Protein: CASSSAQDGSYEQYF.

There are many counts of this clonotype. This chain joins TRBV29-1 and TRBJ2-3; 10 nucleotides agree with TRBD2. Germline values: CDR1 SQVTM, CDR2 ANQGSEA. The CDR3 contains 15 residues. J gave up 0 bases and V 7 bases, and 7 bases lay outside the gene matches. This CDR3 reads CSASAAGGSTDTQYF. The CDR3, as DNA: TGCAGCGCCTCGGCAGCGGGGGGGAGCACAGATACGCAGTATTTT.

The chain has TRBV28 and TRBJ2-5; perhaps TRBD1 as D (6 bases). Trimming removed 6 bases from V and 1 base from J, with 15 bases in between. Germline V gene lookup returns CDR1 MDHEN and CDR2 SYDVKM. The CDR3 has 15 amino acids. CDR3 nucleotide sequence: TGTGCCAGCAGGGGGGCGGGCCAGGCCCAAGAGACCCAGTACTTC. Protein sequence: CASRGAGQAQETQYF.

This chain joins TRBV11-1 and TRBJ1-1; TRBD1 is a possible D gene (5 bases). The germline V gene has CDR1 SGHAT and CDR2 FQDESV (reference sequence). The length of the CDR3 is 18 residues. Trimming removed 5 bases at V and 2 bases at J, with 24 bases between. Here the CDR3 reads CASSPDLPGMRTNTEAFF. DNA of the CDR3: TGTGCCAGCAGCCCAGACTTGCCAGGGATGAGAACAAACACTGAAGCTTTCTTT.

This clonotype was detected many times. The rearrangement links TRBV7-2 to TRBJ2-5; D is unresolved. The germline V gene encodes CDR1 SGHTA and CDR2 FQGNSA. The germline V and J ends were trimmed by 5 bases and 8 bases, with 9 bases remaining between them. The CDR3 is 11 residues long. The CDR3 reads CASSQLLTQYF. CDR3 DNA: TGTGCCAGCAGCCAGCTTCTCACCCAGTACTTC.

The chain links TRBV10-3 to TRBJ2-1, with 7 bases that match TRBD2. From germline, CDR1 is ENHRY and CDR2 SYGVKD. CDR3 length: 12 residues. The junction had 4 bases not matched to a gene; V was cut back by 8 bases and J by 6 bases. Here the CDR3 reads CAIRSSGNEQFF. DNA for the CDR3: TGTGCCATCCGTTCTAGCGGCAATGAGCAGTTCTTC.

This sequence joins TRBV7-9 and TRBJ2-7; tentatively, D is TRBD2 (6 bases). The germline CDR1 and CDR2 sequences are SEHNR and FQNEAQ (reference sequence). V dropped 3 bases and J dropped 6 bases, with 12 bases sitting between them. This CDR3 has 13 amino acids. For the CDR3, the DNA is TGTGCCAGCAGCTTGAACGGGGGTGGCGAGCAGTACGTC. This encodes CASSLNGGGEQYV.

This clonotype was picked up many times. The J gene is TRBJ2-6, the V gene TRBV12-3 or TRBV12-4; 9 bases agree with TRBD2. The CDR3 loop spans 18 amino acids. V was pared by 5 bases and J by 0 bases, with 8 bases of the junction left unmatched. CDR3 nucleotide sequence: TGTGCCAGCAGTCGGCGGGGGGGAACTTACTCTGGGGCCAACGTCCTGACTTTC. Its translation is CASSRRGGTYSGANVLTF.

This clonotype was picked up many times. The chain joins TRBV12-3 or TRBV12-4 to TRBJ1-2, with 7 bases identical to TRBD1. This CDR3 has 13 amino acids. V trimming: 6 bases; J trimming: 4 bases; junction bases outside the gene matches: 5. The CDR3 nucleotides are TGTGCCAGCAGCCTCAGGGGGGTCTATGGCTACACCTTC. It is translated as CASSLRGVYGYTF.

This clonotype was counted only a few times. The J gene is TRBJ2-6, the V gene TRBV9, with 7 bases fitting TRBD1. Germline V CDR1 and CDR2: SGDLS, YYNGEE. The CDR3 is 17 residues long. The V segment lost 6 bases and the J segment 0 bases; nucleotides outside the gene matches: 9. CDR3 residues: CASTGTDILSGANVLTF. The CDR3 nucleotides read TGTGCCAGCACTGGGACAGATATTCTCTCTGGGGCCAACGTCCTGACTTTC.

The chain couples TRBV23-1 to TRBJ1-6; no clear D gene. TRBV23-1 is assigned to the ORF class and has an uncertain function. Trimming cost V 0 bases and J 0 bases, with 6 bases left between them. The CDR3 sequence is 16 residues long. Written as DNA, the CDR3 is TGCGCCAGCAGTCAATCCCCGAGCTCCTATAATTCACCCCTCCACTTT. It codes for CASSQSPSSYNSPLHF.

This clonotype was observed a few times. The rearrangement links TRBV5-6 to TRBJ2-2; D is uncertain. Germline CDR1 SGHDT, CDR2 YYEEEE. CDR3 length: 13 amino acids. The V end was cut by 4 bases, the J end by 5 bases, with 9 bases between. CDR3 DNA: TGTGCCAGCAGCATCGGCTCGACCGGGGAGCTGTTTTTT. Protein: CASSIGSTGELFF.

This clonotype has a count of ten or more. The chain is built from TRBV12-3 or TRBV12-4 and TRBJ2-5; D is perhaps TRBD1 or TRBD2 (5 bases each). V was shortened by 2 bases and J by 4 bases, with 17 bases between the two germline ends. The CDR3 is made up of 16 amino acids. CDR3 coding DNA: TGTGCCAGCAGTTTACGGACGATAGGGGCGGGAGAGACCCAGTACTTC. Translating it yields CASSLRTIGAGETQYF.

This chain connects TRBV5-1 to TRBJ2-3; D remains unclear. This CDR3 spans 14 amino acids. The V gene lost 0 bases and the J gene lost 2 bases, with 7 bases spanning the gap. The germline V gene has CDR1 SGHRS and CDR2 YFSETQ. The DNA for the CDR3 is TGCGCCAGCAGCTTGGCACAGCACACAGATACGCAGTATTTT. It codes for CASSLAQHTDTQYF.

The chain has TRBV6-1 and TRBJ2-5, with D perhaps matching TRBD1 (6 bases). The CDR3 spans 13 residues. The V end was cut by 7 bases, the J end by 4 bases, with 13 bases between. Germline values: CDR1 MNHNS, CDR2 SASEGT. The CDR3 DNA sequence: TGTGCCAGCAAAAAACAGGGTGTAGAGACCCAGTACTTC. It yields the protein CASKKQGVETQYF.

This clonotype was detected ten times or more. The chain is built from TRBV5-5 and TRBJ1-6, with 9 bases aligning to TRBD1. CDR1 is SGHKS, CDR2 YYEKEE, per germline (reference sequence). The CDR3 totals 16 residues. J gave up 10 bases and V 4 bases, and 12 bases lay outside the gene matches. CDR3 sequence: CASSLAGDRDISPLHF. The CDR3 DNA follows: TGTGCCAGCAGCCTGGCCGGGGACAGGGATATATCACCCCTCCACTTT. Together with reference TRBV5-5 and TRBJ1-6, the CDR3 gives the full variable domain: DAGVTQSPTHLIKTRGQQVTLRCSPISGHKSVSWYQQVLGQGPQFIFQYYEKEERGRGNFPDRFSARQFPNYSSELNVNALLLGDSALYLCASSLAGDRDISPLHFGNGTRLTVT.

The table lists this clonotype with a few counts. V gene TRBV6-1 combines with J gene TRBJ2-5; TRBD2 aligns across 12 bases. The CDR3 extends over 16 amino acids. J lost 5 bases, V lost 6 bases, and 10 bases had no gene match. CDR1 is MNHNS, CDR2 SASEGT, per germline. The CDR3 coding sequence is TGTGCCAGCAGACCACAGACTAGCGGGAGATGGGAGACCCAGTACTTC. Residues: CASRPQTSGRWETQYF.

CDR3 sequence (DNA): TGTGCCAGCACCGTAGGGACAGGGGCTAATGAAAAACTGTTTTTT. This translates into CASTVGTGANEKLFF. This chain links TRBV28 with TRBJ1-4; 10 positions match TRBD1. The germline V gene has CDR1 MDHEN and CDR2 SYDVKM. This CDR3 has 15 amino acids. After removal of 7 bases from V and 3 bases from J, the junction contained 5 bases not matched to a gene.

In its sample, this clonotype was seen many times. The rearrangement joins TRBV7-8 to TRBJ2-7, with 9 bases lining up with TRBD2. The CDR3 runs to 14 residues. V lost 5 bases and J lost 3; bases outside the gene matches: 5. Germline lookup yields CDR1 SGHVS and CDR2 FQNEAQ. Here the CDR3 reads CASSPSGNLYEQYF. CDR3 bases: TGTGCCAGCAGCCCTAGCGGGAATCTCTACGAGCAGTACTTC.

V usage is TRBV10-1 and J usage is TRBJ2-3, with TRBD2 matching over 9 bases. The CDR3 is made up of 16 amino acids. The V gene's germline CDR1 is WNHNN and CDR2 SYGVQD (reference sequence). With 6 bases clipped from V and 1 base from J, the junction kept 8 bases outside the gene matches. The CDR3 region is CASRLNWTSGTDTQYF. The CDR3 bases are TGCGCCAGCAGGCTAAACTGGACTAGCGGCACAGATACGCAGTATTTT.

This clonotype was seen at least ten times. The rearrangement joins TRBV28 to TRBJ2-7, with no clear D. V was trimmed by 9 bases and J by 5 bases, leaving 17 bases between them. The CDR3 runs to 13 residues. Germline CDR1 and CDR2: MDHEN and SYDVKM. The CDR3: CASARLWFHEQYV. CDR3 in DNA: TGTGCCAGTGCACGTTTGTGGTTCCACGAGCAGTACGTC.